The 17 T cell receptor beta chains in this list originate from one sample, sequenced in a study of tumor-infiltrating lymphocytes in primary liver carcinoma listed by TCRdb under 2017. Blood RNA was extracted from unsorted whole blood with TRIzol reagent; germline DNA came from the DNeasy Blood & Tissue kit. Sequencing took place on an Illumina HiSeq 2500. Using a constant-region primer and ProtoScript II reverse transcriptase, TCRbeta-specific cDNA was reverse-transcribed from roughly 500 ng total RNA. TCRbeta libraries were built with three nested multiplex PCR rounds, a slightly modified ARM-PCR procedure. Each of the first two PCR rounds ran for about 10 cycles and used multiplex TRBV1-TRBV30 forward primers together with a Cbeta reverse primer. TCRdb redid the processing of the public reads, applying fastp at Q25 and MiXCR, and retained in-frame beta chains. Under each unique CDR3 protein, matching rows form one entry showing the most common genes and DNA. The sample profile shows 300,000 to 400,000 distinct CDR3 sequences; approximately 64% of them were found once. The ten largest make up 5.5% to 8% of the sample.

The sequenced sample was peripheral blood. These receptors all stem from a man between 35 and 55 years old with primary liver carcinoma and hepatitis B virus infection.

Worth noting for this clonotype: Since a much larger clone is just one base distant, this may be a read error. The genes are TRBV4-2 and TRBJ2-3; 10 nucleotides line up with TRBD2. In germline, CDR1 is LGHNA, CDR2 YNFKEQ. There are 15 residues in the CDR3. Written as DNA, the CDR3 is TGTGCCAGCAGCCAACTAGCGGGAGAAGCAGATTCGCAGTATTTT. Its translation is CASSQLAGEADSQYF.

The rearrangement uses TRBV7-9 and TRBJ1-4; possible D gene TRBD1, 5 bases. Germline V lookup: CDR1 SEHNR, CDR2 FQNEAQ (reference sequence). Trimming removed 5 bases at V and 5 bases at J, with 15 bases between. The CDR3 consists of 15 residues. This CDR3 is CASSPGQERNEKLFF. The CDR3 nucleotides are TGTGCCAGCAGCCCGGGGCAGGAACGAAATGAAAAACTGTTTTTT.

Written as DNA, the CDR3 is TGTTCCGGCAGCTATCAGGGGGCAGGGGAGCTGTTTTTT. This codes for CSGSYQGAGELFF. The V call is TRBV11-2, the J call TRBJ2-2; 8 positions match TRBD1. Germline V CDR1 and CDR2: SGHAT, FQNNGV. This CDR3 is built from 13 residues.

Of note for this clonotype: Germline and junction disagree at one end, which may indicate a read error. CDR3 sequence reads: CARTPDRAYEQYF. Written as DNA, the CDR3 is TGTGCCAGGACCCCCGACAGGGCCTATGAGCAGTACTTC. The chain employs TRBV6-5 and TRBJ2-7; 7 bases are shared with TRBD1. Germline assignment: CDR1 MNHEY and CDR2 SVGAGI. The CDR3 spans 13 residues.

Comments on this clonotype: This is likely a read error, given that the CDR3 carries no conserved phenylalanine or tryptophan at its end. The chain joins TRBV4-3 to TRBJ2-1, with unresolved D. The length of the CDR3 is 12 residues. Trimming removed 6 bases at V and 9 bases at J, with 12 bases between. CDR1 and CDR2 (germline): LGHNA, YSLEER. CDR3 sequence: CASRAESGEQFL. Here the CDR3 DNA reads TGCGCCAGCAGGGCCGAGTCCGGTGAGCAGTTCTTA.

Notes on this clonotype: It may be a read error: a sequence one base away is much more abundant. V is TRBV10-3 and J is TRBJ2-2; TRBD1 or TRBD2 may be the D gene (5 bases each). Per the germline V gene, CDR1 is ENHRY and CDR2 is SYGVKD. The CDR3 extends over 14 amino acids. Here the CDR3 DNA reads TGTGCCATCAGTGAGCTACCTAACACCGGGGACCTGTTTTTT. Translated: CAISELPNTGDLFF.

This clonotype was counted only a few times. This chain links TRBV28 with TRBJ2-7; D is unclear. This CDR3 contains 14 residues. Per germline, CDR1 MDHEN and CDR2 SYDVKM. V was trimmed by 2 bases and J by 0 bases, leaving 8 bases between them. CDR3 in DNA: TGTGCCAGCAGTTTAAACCAGTTCTCCTACGAGCAGTACTTC. It codes for CASSLNQFSYEQYF. Supplemented by reference TRBV28 and TRBJ2-7, the full variable domain reads DVKVTQSSRYLVKRTGEKVFLECVQDMDHENMFWYRQDPGLGLRLIYFSYDVKMKEKGDIPEGYSVSREKKERFSLILESASTNQTSMYLCASSLNQFSYEQYFGPGTRLTVT.

This clonotype has a handful of counts. This may come from a read error, since a much larger clone is one base off. The chain has TRBV6-2 or TRBV6-3 and TRBJ1-5, with D hard to call. Germline CDR1 reads MNHEY; CDR2 reads SVGEGT. The CDR3 totals 14 residues. The CDR3 DNA reads TGTGCCAGCAGTTTCCAGCCTCGGAATCAGCTCCAGCATTTT. Amino acids: CASSFQPRNQLQHF.

This clonotype was seen a few times. The V call is TRBV13, the J call TRBJ2-2, with D perhaps being TRBD1 or TRBD2 (5 bases each). The CDR3 sequence is 15 residues long. Looked up from germline, CDR1 is PRHDT and CDR2 is FYEKMQ (reference sequence). V was shortened by 4 bases and J by 1 base, with 10 bases between the two germline ends. The CDR3 loop is CASSSGAQNTGELFF. The CDR3 DNA is TGTGCCAGCAGCTCCGGGGCCCAGAACACCGGGGAGCTGTTTTTT.

The chain employs TRBV4-1 and TRBJ2-2; 9 bases fit TRBD2. Germline values: CDR1 MGHRA, CDR2 YSYEKL. CDR3 size: 16 residues. J was trimmed by 5 bases and V by 2 bases; bases with no gene match: 6. Here the CDR3 reads CASSQLAGLSTGELFF. CDR3 coding DNA: TGCGCCAGCAGCCAACTAGCGGGACTCTCGACCGGGGAGCTGTTTTTT.

The chain carries TRBV11-2 and TRBJ2-3; D not resolved. Trimming cost V 1 base and J 3 bases, with 11 bases left between them. Germline-derived CDR1 and CDR2 are SGHAT and FQNNGV. The CDR3 is 15 residues long. In DNA, the CDR3 is TGTGCCAGCAGCTTAGTGAACCAGGCTACAGATACGCAGTATTTT. Residues: CASSLVNQATDTQYF.

This clonotype was recorded at least ten times. The CDR3 nucleotides read TGTGCCAGCAGTTACGCCGGGACAGGACTTACCTACAATGAGCAGTTCTTC. This translates into CASSYAGTGLTYNEQFF. V usage is TRBV6-6 and J usage is TRBJ2-1; TRBD1 agrees at 8 bases. With 2 bases clipped from V and 2 bases from J, the junction kept 8 bases outside the gene matches. The CDR3 runs to 17 residues. Per germline, CDR1 MNHNY and CDR2 SVGAGI (reference sequence).

This clonotype came up once. Because the CDR3 is missing its conserved closing phenylalanine or tryptophan, this is likely a read error. This rearrangement joins TRBV7-9 to TRBJ2-7; D gene ambiguous. This CDR3 has 19 amino acids. Germline assignment: CDR1 SEHNR and CDR2 FQNEAQ (reference sequence). Trimming left V 1 base short and J 1 base short, with 23 bases between. CDR3 coding DNA: TGTGCCAGCAGCTTAGGTAGACTGGGTAGACCCGACCTTTCCTACGAGCAGTACTTG. Encoded protein: CASSLGRLGRPDLSYEQYL.

Turning to this clonotype: Being one base from a much bigger clone, this may be a read error. V and J are TRBV6-1 and TRBJ2-2, with 11 nucleotides matching TRBD1. The CDR3 length is 16 residues. Trimming cost V 10 bases and J 6 bases; bases outside gene matches: 13. Germline values: CDR1 MNHNS, CDR2 SASEGT. CDR3 bases: TGTGCCATCAGCGCTGAACGGACAGGGGGCCCCGGGGAGCTGTTTTTT. The encoded protein is CAISAERTGGPGELFF.

CDR3 coding DNA: TGCGCCAGCAGCTTGGGGGCAGAAGGGGGGCGGTCGTCACCCCTCCACTTT. It codes for CASSLGAEGGRSSPLHF. V usage is TRBV5-1 and J usage is TRBJ1-6; D perhaps matches TRBD1 (6 bases). Trimming shortened V by 0 bases and J by 10 bases, and 20 bases separated the two germline ends. This CDR3 is built from 17 residues. Germline values: CDR1 SGHRS, CDR2 YFSETQ.

Remarks on this clonotype: A much larger clone lies a single base off, so this may be a read error. The chain has TRBV6-1 and TRBJ2-7; maybe TRBD2 (6 bases). Deletions cut 4 bases from V and 6 bases from J, with 16 bases between. The CDR3 contains 14 residues. Per germline, CDR1 MNHNS and CDR2 SASEGT. CDR3: CASSASRDWGEQYF. CDR3 nucleotide sequence: TGTGCCAGCAGTGCCTCCCGGGACTGGGGCGAGCAGTACTTC.

Concerning this clonotype: This sequence may be a read error, since a much larger clone differs from it by one base. The gene calls are TRBV6-2 or TRBV6-3 and TRBJ2-1; 8 bases agree with TRBD1. The CDR3 runs 15 residues. Germline V gives CDR1 MNHEY, CDR2 SVGEGT. The CDR3 nucleotides read TGTACCAGCAGTTACGCGGACAGGGAGAGCGATGAGCAGTTCTTC. Translated, it gives CTSSYADRESDEQFF.